This T cell receptor (beta chain) was sequenced for a study of cytomegalovirus exposure and HLA in healthy donors (dated by TCRdb to 2017 to 2019). Context from the whole study: An earlier analysis of around 600 of the donors reported 250 to 300 Gb of sequence data and approximately 110 million unique TCR beta sequences from some 180 million T cells. The number of donors typed differed by locus, with about 629-640 for A, B, C, DRB1 and DQB1, around 500 for DQA1, 606 for DPA1, and about 450 for DPB1. The T cell repertoires of 550 to 850 subjects were profiled by immunosequencing and related to cytomegalovirus serostatus. A later analysis re-examined previously published TCR beta repertoires from more than 600 donors and added high-resolution HLA genotyping to investigate patterns of TCR occurrence. Besides the first cohort of approximately 670 subjects, a separate validation cohort made up of over 95 different subjects was used. About 280 gigabases of sequencing data and 80 million or so unique TCR sequences were included in an early release covering roughly 700 HLA-typed donors. Four or five DR-DQ haplotypes were handled as single units for association and clustering because linkage in the cohort was strong. To predict cytomegalovirus infection status, the study combined high-throughput TCR immunosequencing, statistical association of individual TCRs with disease status, and machine learning. Among several hundred genotyped donors of the cohort, an average of about 220,000 unique TCR beta nucleotide sequences was sequenced per donor, of which 15% to 20% were non-productive. Rather than using new phenotypic data, the later analysis identified candidate immune exposures from TCR beta sequences and from how often those sequences occurred across donors. An earlier analysis of a few hundred of the donors applied high-throughput TCR beta sequencing to assess whether each TCR beta V gene segment acted as functional or pseudogenic. A later genetic analysis took genome-wide SNP genotypes for about 55% of the roughly 670 donors and used that subset as a discovery cohort. Of the roughly 410 genotyped donors, 80% to 90% were placed in the genetic ancestry cluster associated with self-reported Caucasian donors. HLA typing covered class I and class II loci at four-digit resolution. Every repertoire in the discovery cohort had been generated on one and the same sequencing platform. The study was designed to test whether signatures of past pathogen exposure could be identified by cataloging public T cell receptors. Donor age, sex, ethnicity and CMV serostatus were compiled together with the repertoire data.

Worth noting for this clone: What antigen it recognizes has not been identified. No quality values exist for individual bases; no much larger clone is one base distant.

Study-wide findings and limitations: Presence/absence analyses assumed roughly uniform sequencing depth across donors, an assumption that may not hold. In vitro tests confirmed that a few of the cytomegalovirus-associated TCR beta chains recognize cytomegalovirus antigens. A later genetic analysis associated a missense DCLRE1C variant with V-gene and J-gene trimming of TCR beta chains, and an independent cohort replicated the association. According to the authors, the approach could potentially be generalized to other disease states and immunological phenotypes. According to a later analysis, TCR association rates differed among HLA loci, with DRB1 alleles showing the most associated TCRs and HLA-C alleles showing the fewest. Because the 87-base-pair reads could not distinguish some IMGT-functional V segments, including TRBV6-2 and TRBV6-3, those segments were excluded. Most TCR sequences were observed very rarely across donors, whereas some public TCRs were present in many individuals. In the study, about 150 TCR beta chains were listed as associated with cytomegalovirus. A further reported finding was that TCR beta sequences accurately predicted the HLA-A and HLA-B alleles for most subjects in the first cohort. In both the original and validation cohorts, the classifier was reported to diagnose cytomegalovirus status with high specificity and sensitivity. Correlated functional status among segregating V segments might reflect linkage disequilibrium, but an unknown experimental factor could not be ruled out. In an earlier analysis of some 540 of the donors, most TCR beta V segments appeared in productive rearrangements about 90% or about 30% of the time, broadly matching IMGT annotations. At a false discovery rate of 0.05, a later analysis linked roughly 17,000 TCR beta sequences to specific HLA alleles. Because some donors lacked HLA typing at each locus, the association tests relied only on the typed subset. In a later analysis, most CMV-associated TCR beta chains were found to appear HLA-restricted, with HLA associations seemingly driven largely by CMV exposure. CMV serostatus was the only immune exposure information available for the cohort. Several of the top co-occurrence clusters appeared to be linked to parvovirus B19, influenza, CMV and Epstein-Barr virus, according to a later analysis. The earlier analysis of a few hundred of the donors excluded 15 to 20 rarely observed V segments, including chromosome 9 orphons, because counts were too low. The sequencing pipeline was judged likely to have produced a cluster of highly shared sequence variants as a technical artifact. Compared with equally common non-associated chains, HLA-associated TCR beta chains in a later analysis were more clonally expanded and had lower generation probabilities. A later genetic analysis reported fewer N-insertions in productive TCRs among donors in an Asian-associated ancestry cluster than the roughly 690-donor mean. Only TCR beta chains were sequenced in this cohort, and the absence of alpha or paired-chain data limited detectable features. Assigning TCR associations to individual alleles was difficult when HLA alleles, especially DR and DQ, strongly co-occurred.

The cohort comprised 550 to 700 healthy bone marrow donors. At the time of sampling, every cohort member was nominally healthy, though immune exposures that went unrecorded were likely present. The donor tested CMV seropositive and was one of the 289 seropositive cohort members. Every donor gave a peripheral blood sample, and the peripheral blood mononuclear cells from that sample were used for TCR beta sequencing. Genomic DNA extraction from the blood cell samples was performed with the Qiagen DNeasy Blood Extraction Kit. V was cut back by 4 bases and J by 4 bases, leaving a gap of 14 bases between them. The germline V gene gives CDR1 as SGHRS and CDR2 as YFSETQ. The CDR3 sequence holds 14 residues, the cysteine and phenylalanine included. The kept DNA is CDR3 alone, 42 bases in frame from the first base. The library was built by means of the immunoSEQ multiplex PCR assay. A mixture of 60 forward primers for TCR Vbeta segments and 13 reverse primers for TCR Jbeta segments was used in the multiplex PCR. The CDR3 region of rearranged TCR beta genes was amplified from genomic DNA with a multiplex PCR assay. Amplified TCR beta libraries were sequenced as 87-base-pair reads on the Illumina HiSeq System. The study's processing was this. In a later analysis, roughly 80 million unique TCR beta chains were counted across the 500 to 850 repertoires, and around 11 million of these chains were shared by at least two donors. To remove PCR and sequencing errors, raw reads were error-corrected and collapsed into unique sequences using a nearest-neighbor algorithm that merged closely related sequences. V, D and J gene segments were assigned by aligning CDR3 sequences to IMGT reference sequences. For a sequence to be retained, a match of at least six nucleotides was required to both a V gene segment and a J gene segment. Rearrangements were classified as productive when the CDR3 lacked stop codons and remained in frame with V and J, and all other rearrangements were classified as non-productive. Following IMGT convention, CDR3 was defined as the stretch from the second conserved V-encoded cysteine up to the conserved J-encoded phenylalanine. Sequences without an unambiguous match to a single V gene segment were excluded from the earlier analysis of 500 to 700 of the donors. In an earlier analysis of approximately 550 of the donors, V segments were called functional above 56.7% productive rearrangements and were called segregating when the between-donor standard deviation exceeded 5%. A statistical classification framework was built to diagnose cytomegalovirus status from the catalog of TCR beta chain sequences. V and J gene assignment, in a later analysis, came from comparing TCR nucleotide sequences with IMGT/GENE-DB human TR gene sequences. In a later analysis, CDR3 sequences and most-parsimonious VDJ recombination scenarios were assigned using the TCRdist pipeline. In a later analysis, every TCR beta chain was defined by the combination of its CDR3 amino acid sequence and its V-gene family, and reads without a unique V-gene family were dropped. A later analysis removed roughly 590 highly shared, low-generation-probability nucleotide sequences to deal with suspected cross-contamination and a sequencing artifact. A later analysis calculated a clonal expansion index for each public chain from normalized within-repertoire ranks of inferred template counts. Generation probabilities in a later analysis came from a VDJ recombination model fitted to out-of-frame rearrangements, and those results were checked against IGoR. In a later analysis, hypergeometric tests were used to score TCR-TCR, TCR-HLA and TCR-CMV co-occurrence, with a repertoire-size bias correction applied to TCR pairs. In a later analysis, false discovery rates were estimated by permuting HLA or CMV assignments 20 times. In a later analysis, co-occurring TCRs were grouped using DBSCAN, with TCRdist sequence similarity added in when clustering inside HLA-allele-positive subsets. Repertoires with fewer than 30,000 or more than 120,000 public chains were left out of co-occurrence clustering, as were a handful of repertoires with anomalous nucleotide sharing. Imported from immuneACCESS, the table was reduced by TCRdb to in-frame sequences with V and J called. These copies leave out some clones; in studies compared against another copy, an unresolved V gene accounts for under half, and the cause of the remainder is not known. The V and J calls and clone size come from that table; D and trimming were worked out from the DNA. This sample has 30,000 to 40,000 clones in its table, and more than 80% of those were observed once. The ten biggest clones cover roughly 11% of the sample.

The specimen sequenced was PBMCs. The sequence was collected from a woman aged 40 to 50 in good health and CMV-seropositive. The chain is made from TRBV5-1 and TRBJ1-1, with a weak D call of TRBD1 (6 bases match). The nucleotides read TGCGCCAGCAGCGCGTCCTCAGGGGCCACTGAAGCTTTCTTT. Its amino acids are CASSASSGATEAFF.